The rows below give T cell receptor beta chains drawn from one sample of a study of Graves' ophthalmopathy and Graves' hyperthyroidism. TCRdb recomputed calls from the multiplex PCR reads with MiXCR, one row per CDR3 protein. The data contain over a million distinct CDR3 sequences, about 40% of them singletons. Sequenced input: peripheral blood or thyroid tissue (not recorded which). Receptors were obtained from an adult man with Graves' hyperthyroidism. The CDR3 runs from the conserved cysteine through the conserved F or W. Each record gives: V gene, J gene, clone size, D gene, CDR3 protein, CDR3 DNA. A D gene is named only where the DNA matches it firmly. Size is omitted from some rows. Given values are once, few, many or a class for expanded clones.

V: TRBV19
J: TRBJ2-2
size: .
D: TRBD2
CDR3: CASSISRSGTANTGELFF
DNA: TGTGCCAGTAGTATTAGTCGCAGCGGGACCGCGAACACCGGGGAGCTGTTTTTT

V: TRBV29-1
J: TRBJ1-2
size: few
D: .
CDR3: CSVATGASYGYTF
DNA: TGCAGCGTTGCTACGGGGGCAAGCTATGGCTACACCTTC

V: TRBV3-1
J: TRBJ2-7
size: .
D: .
CDR3: CASSQGPRREQYF
DNA: TGTGCCAGCAGCCAAGGTCCGAGGAGGGAGCAGTACTTC

V: TRBV2
J: TRBJ1-4
size: many
D: .
CDR3: CASTMIRGLNEKLFF
DNA: TGTGCCAGCACTATGATCCGGGGTCTGAATGAAAAACTGTTTTTT

V: TRBV11-2
J: TRBJ1-5
size: .
D: TRBD1
CDR3: CASSSGTGIGQPQHF
DNA: TGTGCCAGCAGTTCCGGGACAGGGATTGGGCAGCCCCAGCATTTT

V: TRBV20-1
J: TRBJ1-4
size: many
D: .
CDR3: CSAKLGLRGKLFF
DNA: TGCAGTGCAAAGCTCGGGTTGAGGGGAAAACTGTTTTTT

V: TRBV7-2
J: TRBJ1-1
size: once
D: .
CDR3: CASTPRQHNTEAFF
DNA: TGTGCCAGCACCCCCAGGCAGCATAACACTGAAGCTTTCTTT

V: TRBV15
J: TRBJ1-2
size: many
D: .
CDR3: CATSRDAGHLIYPVGYTF
DNA: TGTGCCACCAGCAGAGATGCGGGCCATTTGATTTACCCGGTGGGCTACACCTTC

V: TRBV29-1
J: TRBJ1-3
size: .
D: .
CDR3: CSVEGTGDNENTIYF
DNA: TGCAGCGTTGAAGGCACAGGCGATAATGAAAACACCATATATTTT

V: TRBV28
J: TRBJ1-6
size: .
D: .
CDR3: CATRDPARNSPLHF
DNA: TGTGCTACACGTGATCCGGCCCGAAATTCACCCCTCCACTTT

V: TRBV6-5
J: TRBJ2-7
size: few
D: .
CDR3: CASSVGRYEQYF
DNA: TGTGCCAGCAGTGTGGGGAGGTACGAGCAGTACTTC

V: TRBV25-1
J: TRBJ2-5
size: .
D: .
CDR3: CASSESRGSQETQYF
DNA: TGTGCCAGCAGTGAATCTAGGGGCAGCCAAGAGACCCAGTACTTC

V: TRBV14
J: TRBJ2-5
size: .
D: .
CDR3: CASSPRQVVKETQYF
DNA: TGTGCCAGCAGCCCCCGACAGGTTGTTAAAGAGACCCAGTACTTC

V: TRBV7-2
J: TRBJ1-2
size: many
D: .
CDR3: CASSFQGRNYGYTF
DNA: TGTGCCAGCAGCTTTCAAGGGCGGAACTATGGCTACACCTTC

V: TRBV5-1
J: TRBJ2-7
size: once
D: TRBD2
CDR3: CASSPGLAGPLEQHF
DNA: TGCGCCAGCAGCCCGGGACTAGCGGGACCGCTCGAGCAGCACTTC